The count of the clone carrying this T cell receptor beta chain is one. Sequenced by immunoSEQ multiplex PCR; TCRdb stores in-frame clones only, minus some. The repertoire holds around 92,000 clones, with around 92% as singletons. This sample was included in a study of PD-L1 blockade in urothelial cancer. At the level of the study: Men with urothelial cancer arising in the bladder made up about nine tenths of the roughly 29 patients. Analyses were performed on blood at 3 weeks after treatment start (the second dose) and at 6 weeks.

Germline V gene lookup returns CDR1 SEHNR and CDR2 FQNEAQ (reference sequence). The CDR3 loop spans 12 amino acids. Trimming pared 1 base from V and 7 bases from J, leaving 7 bases between. Time point in this sample: pretreatment peripheral blood. This clonotype was obtained from an elderly woman with urothelial cancer. The specimen comprised PBMCs, sampled around atezolizumab (anti-PD-L1) treatment. The chain joins TRBV7-9 to TRBJ1-2; D gene uncertain. CDR3 in amino acids: CASSLENTGYTF. For the CDR3, the DNA is TGTGCCAGCAGCTTAGAAAACACTGGCTACACCTTC.